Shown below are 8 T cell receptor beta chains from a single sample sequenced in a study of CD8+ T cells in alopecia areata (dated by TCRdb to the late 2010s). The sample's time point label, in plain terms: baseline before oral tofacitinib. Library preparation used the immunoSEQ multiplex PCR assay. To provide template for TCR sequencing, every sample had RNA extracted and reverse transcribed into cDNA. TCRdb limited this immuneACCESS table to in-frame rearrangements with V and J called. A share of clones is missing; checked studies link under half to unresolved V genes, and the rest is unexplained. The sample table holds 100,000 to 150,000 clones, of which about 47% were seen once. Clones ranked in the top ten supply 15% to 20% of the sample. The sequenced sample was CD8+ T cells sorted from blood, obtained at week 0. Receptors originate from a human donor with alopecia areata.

CDR3 protein: CATSSYHEQYF. The CDR3 DNA is TGTGCCACCAGCAGTTACCACGAGCAGTACTTC. The chain couples TRBV15 to TRBJ2-7, with unresolved D. Between the trimmed V and J ends, which lost 3 bases and 5 bases, there was a span of 5 bases. Germline V gene sequence: CDR1 LNHNV, CDR2 YYDKDF (reference sequence). The CDR3 sequence is 11 residues long.

CDR3 protein: CATAWQGGTGELFF. The CDR3 bases are TGTGCCACCGCTTGGCAGGGTGGCACCGGGGAGCTGTTTTTT. The chain has TRBV27 and TRBJ2-2; D possibly corresponds to TRBD1 (5 bases). The V gene's germline CDR1 is MNHEY and CDR2 SMNVEV (reference sequence). The ends were cut back, 10 bases at V and 4 bases at J, with 16 bases in the middle. This CDR3 contains 14 residues.

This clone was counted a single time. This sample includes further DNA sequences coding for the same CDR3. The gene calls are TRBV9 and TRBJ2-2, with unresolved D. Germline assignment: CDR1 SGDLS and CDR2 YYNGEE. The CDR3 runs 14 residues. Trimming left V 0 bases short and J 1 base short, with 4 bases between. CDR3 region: CASSVGGNTGELFF. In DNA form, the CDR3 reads TGTGCCAGCAGCGTAGGCGGGAACACCGGGGAGCTGTTTTTT.

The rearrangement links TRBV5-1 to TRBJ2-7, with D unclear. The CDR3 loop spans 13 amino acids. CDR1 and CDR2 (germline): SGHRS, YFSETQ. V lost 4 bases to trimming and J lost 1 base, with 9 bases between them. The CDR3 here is CASSEETSYEQYF. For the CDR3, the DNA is TGCGCCAGCAGCGAGGAGACTTCCTACGAGCAGTACTTC.

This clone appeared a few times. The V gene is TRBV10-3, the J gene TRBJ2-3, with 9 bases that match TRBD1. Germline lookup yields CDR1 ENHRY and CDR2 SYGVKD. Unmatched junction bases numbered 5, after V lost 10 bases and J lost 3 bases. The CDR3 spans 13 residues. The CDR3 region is CASRTGETDTQYF. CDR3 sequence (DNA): TGTGCCAGCCGGACAGGGGAAACAGATACGCAGTATTTT.

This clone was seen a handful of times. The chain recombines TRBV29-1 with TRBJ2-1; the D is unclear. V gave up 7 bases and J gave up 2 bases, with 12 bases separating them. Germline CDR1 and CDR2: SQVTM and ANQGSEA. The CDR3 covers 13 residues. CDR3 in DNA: TGCAGCGCTCGAGAACGAACCTACAATGAGCAGTTCTTC. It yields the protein CSARERTYNEQFF.

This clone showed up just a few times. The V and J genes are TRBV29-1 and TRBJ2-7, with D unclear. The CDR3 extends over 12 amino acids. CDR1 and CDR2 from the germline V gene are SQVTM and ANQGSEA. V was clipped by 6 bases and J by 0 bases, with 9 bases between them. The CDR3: CSVGWSSYEQYF. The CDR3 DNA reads TGCAGCGTGGGGTGGAGCTCCTACGAGCAGTACTTC.

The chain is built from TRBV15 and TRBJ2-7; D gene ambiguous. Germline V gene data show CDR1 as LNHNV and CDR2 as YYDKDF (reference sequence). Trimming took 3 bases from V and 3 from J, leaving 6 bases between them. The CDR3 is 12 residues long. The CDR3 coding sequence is TGTGCCACCAGCAGGGACGGCTACGAGCAGTACTTC. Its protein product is CATSRDGYEQYF.